One T cell receptor (beta chain) is described in this entry. The assay was immunoSEQ multiplex PCR, and TCRdb's table has in-frame clones only and misses some. This repertoire shows around 270,000 clones, around 84% found once; its top ten account for more than 4.5%. V shed 2 bases, J shed 5 bases, and the junction held 8 bases outside the gene matches. The CDR3 is 15 residues long. This sample was included in a study of blood T cell repertoires in COVID-19. Overall study: Whether acute or convalescent, the COVID-19 samples came from the United States, Italy and Spain.

The V call is TRBV23-1, the J call TRBJ2-7; TRBD1 matches at 8 bases. TRBV23-1 has ORF status, its function being uncertain. The TCR was taken from a woman aged 55 to 70 with COVID-19, enrolled during active disease. Source material: peripheral blood. The CDR3 sequence: CASSQTQGGTHEQYF. The CDR3 DNA sequence: TGCGCCAGCAGTCAAACACAGGGGGGCACCCACGAGCAGTACTTC.